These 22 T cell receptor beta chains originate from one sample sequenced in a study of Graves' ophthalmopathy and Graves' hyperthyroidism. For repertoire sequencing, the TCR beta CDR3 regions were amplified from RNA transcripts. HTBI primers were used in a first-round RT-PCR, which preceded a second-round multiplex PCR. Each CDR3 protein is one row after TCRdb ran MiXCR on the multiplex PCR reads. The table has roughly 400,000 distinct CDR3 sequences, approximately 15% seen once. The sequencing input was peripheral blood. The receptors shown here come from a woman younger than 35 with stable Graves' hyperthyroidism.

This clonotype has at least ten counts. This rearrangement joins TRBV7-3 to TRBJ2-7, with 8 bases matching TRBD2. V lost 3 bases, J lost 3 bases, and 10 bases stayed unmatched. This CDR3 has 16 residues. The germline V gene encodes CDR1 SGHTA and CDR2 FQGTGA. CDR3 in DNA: TGTGCCAGCAGCTTCCCCATAGCGGGGTTAAACTACGAGCAGTACTTC. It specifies CASSFPIAGLNYEQYF. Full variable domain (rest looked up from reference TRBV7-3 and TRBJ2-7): GAGVSQTPSNKVTEKGKYVELRCDPISGHTALYWYRQSLGQGPEFLIYFQGTGAADDSGLPNDRFFAVRPEGSVSTLKIQRTERGDSAVYLCASSFPIAGLNYEQYFGPGTRLTVT.

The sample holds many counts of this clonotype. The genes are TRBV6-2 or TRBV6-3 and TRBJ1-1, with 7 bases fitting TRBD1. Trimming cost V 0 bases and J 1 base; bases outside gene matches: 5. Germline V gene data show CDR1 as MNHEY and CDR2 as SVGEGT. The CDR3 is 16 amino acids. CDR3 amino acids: CASSYSKGGGNTEAFF. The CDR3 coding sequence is TGTGCCAGCAGTTACTCCAAAGGGGGCGGGAACACTGAAGCTTTCTTT.

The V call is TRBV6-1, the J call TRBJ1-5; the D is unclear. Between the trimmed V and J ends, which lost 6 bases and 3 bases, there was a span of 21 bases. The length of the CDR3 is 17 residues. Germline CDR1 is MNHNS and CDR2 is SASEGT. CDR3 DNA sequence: TGTGCCAGCAGCCCGCTCCTGGGAGGAAACCTCAATCAGCCCCAGCATTTT. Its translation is CASSPLLGGNLNQPQHF.

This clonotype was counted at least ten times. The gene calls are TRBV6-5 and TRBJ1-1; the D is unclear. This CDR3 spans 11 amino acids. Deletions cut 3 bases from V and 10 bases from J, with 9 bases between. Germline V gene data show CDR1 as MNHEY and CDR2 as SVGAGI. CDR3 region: CASSYRGGAFF. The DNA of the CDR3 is TGTGCCAGCAGTTATAGAGGCGGAGCTTTCTTT.

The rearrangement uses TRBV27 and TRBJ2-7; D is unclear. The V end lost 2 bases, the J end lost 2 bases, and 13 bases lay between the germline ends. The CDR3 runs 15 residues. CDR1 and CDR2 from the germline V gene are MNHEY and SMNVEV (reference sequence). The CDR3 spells CASSLGGRVAYEQYF. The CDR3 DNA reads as TGTGCCAGCAGTTTAGGTGGTAGGGTGGCCTACGAGCAGTACTTC.

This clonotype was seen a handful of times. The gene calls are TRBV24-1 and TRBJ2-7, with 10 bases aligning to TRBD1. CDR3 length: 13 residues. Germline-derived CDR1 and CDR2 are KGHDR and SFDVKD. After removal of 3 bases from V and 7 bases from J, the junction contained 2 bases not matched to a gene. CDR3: CATSDGTGEEQYF. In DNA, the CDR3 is TGTGCCACCAGTGATGGGACAGGGGAAGAGCAGTACTTC.

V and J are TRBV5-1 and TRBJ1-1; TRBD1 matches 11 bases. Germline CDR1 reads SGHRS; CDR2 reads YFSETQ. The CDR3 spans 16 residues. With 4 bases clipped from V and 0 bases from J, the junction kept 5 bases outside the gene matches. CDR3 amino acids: CASSRTGGTMNTEAFF. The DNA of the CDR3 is TGCGCCAGCAGCCGGACAGGGGGCACCATGAACACTGAAGCTTTCTTT.

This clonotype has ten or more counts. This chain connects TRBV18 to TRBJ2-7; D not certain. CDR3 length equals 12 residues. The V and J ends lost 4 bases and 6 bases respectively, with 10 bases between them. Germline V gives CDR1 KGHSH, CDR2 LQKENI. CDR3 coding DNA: TGTGCCAGCTCACTGATTACGTCCGAGCAGTACTTC. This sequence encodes CASSLITSEQYF.

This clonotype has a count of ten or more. CDR3 amino acids: CASSPRGQIEAFF. In nucleotides, the CDR3 is TGTGCCAGCAGTCCCCGAGGACAGATTGAAGCTTTCTTT. This chain joins TRBV28 and TRBJ1-1; D possibly corresponds to TRBD1 (6 bases). Trimming stripped 5 bases from V and 7 bases from J, with 14 bases between. This CDR3 comprises 13 residues. The germline V gene encodes CDR1 MDHEN and CDR2 SYDVKM.

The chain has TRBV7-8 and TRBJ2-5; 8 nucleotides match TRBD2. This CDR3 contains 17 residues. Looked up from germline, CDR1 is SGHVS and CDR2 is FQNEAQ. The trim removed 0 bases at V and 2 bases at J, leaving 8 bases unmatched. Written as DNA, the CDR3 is TGTGCCAGCAGCTTAGCCTATACTAGCGGCGAGCAAGAGACCCAGTACTTC. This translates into CASSLAYTSGEQETQYF.

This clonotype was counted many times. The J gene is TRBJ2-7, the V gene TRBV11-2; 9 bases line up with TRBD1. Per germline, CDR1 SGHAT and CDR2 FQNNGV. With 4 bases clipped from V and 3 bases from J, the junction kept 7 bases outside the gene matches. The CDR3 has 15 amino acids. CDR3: CASSSPKGQGYEQYF. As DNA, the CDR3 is TGTGCCAGCAGCTCCCCTAAGGGACAGGGCTACGAGCAGTACTTC.

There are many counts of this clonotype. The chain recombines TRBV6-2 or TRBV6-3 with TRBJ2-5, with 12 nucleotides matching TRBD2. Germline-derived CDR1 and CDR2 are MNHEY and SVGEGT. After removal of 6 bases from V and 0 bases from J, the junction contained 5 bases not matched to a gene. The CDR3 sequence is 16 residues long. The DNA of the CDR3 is TGTGCCAGCAGCCACCGACTAGCGGGGGACCAAGAGACCCAGTACTTC. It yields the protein CASSHRLAGDQETQYF.

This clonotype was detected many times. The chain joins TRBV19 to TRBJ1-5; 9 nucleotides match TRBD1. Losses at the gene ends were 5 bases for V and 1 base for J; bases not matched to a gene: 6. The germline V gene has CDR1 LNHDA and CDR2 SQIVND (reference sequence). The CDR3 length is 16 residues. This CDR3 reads CASSLQGAGSNQPQHF. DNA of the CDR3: TGTGCCAGTAGTTTACAGGGGGCGGGGAGCAATCAGCCCCAGCATTTT.

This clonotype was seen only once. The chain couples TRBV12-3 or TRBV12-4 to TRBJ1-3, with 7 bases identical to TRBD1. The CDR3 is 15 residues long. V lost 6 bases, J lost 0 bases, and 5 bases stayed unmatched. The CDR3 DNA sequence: TGTGCCAGCAGATCGGACAGGCTCTCTGGAAACACCATATATTTT. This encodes CASRSDRLSGNTIYF.

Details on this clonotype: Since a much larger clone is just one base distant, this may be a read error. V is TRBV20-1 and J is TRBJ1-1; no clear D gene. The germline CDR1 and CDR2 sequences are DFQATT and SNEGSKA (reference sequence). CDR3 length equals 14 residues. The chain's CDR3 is CRARVGEGIHEAFF. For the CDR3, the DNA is TGCAGAGCTAGAGTAGGTGAGGGTATTCATGAAGCTTTCTTT.

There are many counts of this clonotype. CDR3 protein: CATSRVGGWGTEAFF. CDR3 nucleotides: TGTGCCACCAGCAGAGTAGGGGGATGGGGCACTGAAGCTTTCTTT. The gene calls are TRBV15 and TRBJ1-1; tentatively, D is TRBD1 (6 bases). Trimming left V 1 base short and J 4 bases short, with 13 bases between. Germline V gene data show CDR1 as LNHNV and CDR2 as YYDKDF (reference sequence). The CDR3 is 15 residues long.

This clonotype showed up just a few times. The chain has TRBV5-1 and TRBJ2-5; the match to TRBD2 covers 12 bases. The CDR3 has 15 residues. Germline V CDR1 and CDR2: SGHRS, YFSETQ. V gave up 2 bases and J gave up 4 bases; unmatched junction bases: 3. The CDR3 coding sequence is TGCGCCAGCAGCTTTCAGACTAGCGGGAGAGAGACCCAGTACTTC. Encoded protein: CASSFQTSGRETQYF.

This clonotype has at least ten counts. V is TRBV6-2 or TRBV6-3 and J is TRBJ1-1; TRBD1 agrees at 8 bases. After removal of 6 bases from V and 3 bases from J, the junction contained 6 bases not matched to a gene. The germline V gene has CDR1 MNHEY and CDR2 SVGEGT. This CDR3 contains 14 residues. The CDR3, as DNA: TGTGCCAGCAGATCCTTGGACAGGGACACTGAAGCTTTCTTT. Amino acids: CASRSLDRDTEAFF.

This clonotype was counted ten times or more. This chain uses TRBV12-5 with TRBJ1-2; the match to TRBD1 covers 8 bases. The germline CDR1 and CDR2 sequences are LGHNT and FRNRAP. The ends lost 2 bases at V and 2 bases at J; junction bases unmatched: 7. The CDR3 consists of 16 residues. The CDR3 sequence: CASGLMPGQENYGYTF. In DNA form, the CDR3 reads TGTGCTAGTGGTTTGATGCCGGGACAGGAGAACTATGGCTACACCTTC.

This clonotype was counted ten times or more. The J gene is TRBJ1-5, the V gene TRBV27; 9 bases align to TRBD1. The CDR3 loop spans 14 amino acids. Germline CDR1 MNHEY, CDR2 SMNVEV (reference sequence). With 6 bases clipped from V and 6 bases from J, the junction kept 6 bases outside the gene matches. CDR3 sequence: CASSHTGGSQPQHF. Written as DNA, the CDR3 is TGTGCCAGCAGCCATACAGGGGGCAGTCAGCCCCAGCATTTT.

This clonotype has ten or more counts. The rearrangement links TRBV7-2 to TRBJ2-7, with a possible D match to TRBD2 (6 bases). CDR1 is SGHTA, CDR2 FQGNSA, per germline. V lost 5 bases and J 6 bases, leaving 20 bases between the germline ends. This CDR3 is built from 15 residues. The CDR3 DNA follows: TGTGCCAGCAGCCGGGGCCGGGAGAGGGCGGGCGAGCAGTACTTC. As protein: CASSRGRERAGEQYF.

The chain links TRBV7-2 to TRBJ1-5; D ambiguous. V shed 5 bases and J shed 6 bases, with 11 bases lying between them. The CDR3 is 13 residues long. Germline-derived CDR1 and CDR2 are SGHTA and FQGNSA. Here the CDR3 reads CASSASGPQPQHF. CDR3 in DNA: TGTGCCAGCAGCGCCAGTGGTCCTCAGCCCCAGCATTTT.